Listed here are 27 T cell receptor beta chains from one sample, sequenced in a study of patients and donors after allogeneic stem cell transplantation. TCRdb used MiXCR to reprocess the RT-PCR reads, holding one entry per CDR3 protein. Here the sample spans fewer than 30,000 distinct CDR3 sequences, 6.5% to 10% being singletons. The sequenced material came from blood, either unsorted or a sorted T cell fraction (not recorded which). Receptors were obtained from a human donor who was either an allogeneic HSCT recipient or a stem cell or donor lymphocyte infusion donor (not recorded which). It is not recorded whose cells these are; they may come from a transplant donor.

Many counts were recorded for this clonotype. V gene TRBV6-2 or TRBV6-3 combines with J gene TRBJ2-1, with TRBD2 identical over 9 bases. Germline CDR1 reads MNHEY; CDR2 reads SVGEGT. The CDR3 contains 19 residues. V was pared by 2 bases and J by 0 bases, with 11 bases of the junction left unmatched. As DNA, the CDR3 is TGTGCCAGCAGTTACATTGGGGCTAGCGGGACCCGCTCCTACAATGAGCAGTTCTTC. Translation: CASSYIGASGTRSYNEQFF.

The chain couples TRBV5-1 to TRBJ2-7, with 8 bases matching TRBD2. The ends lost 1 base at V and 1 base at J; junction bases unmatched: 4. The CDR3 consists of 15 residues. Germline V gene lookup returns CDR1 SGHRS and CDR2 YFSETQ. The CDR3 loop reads CASSLMSSGSYEQYF. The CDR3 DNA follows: TGCGCCAGCAGCTTGATGTCTAGCGGGTCCTACGAGCAGTACTTC. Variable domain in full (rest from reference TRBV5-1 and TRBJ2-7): KAGVTQTPRYLIKTRGQQVTLSCSPISGHRSVSWYQQTPGQGLQFLFEYFSETQRNKGNFPGRFSGRQFSNSRSEMNVSTLELGDSALYLCASSLMSSGSYEQYFGPGTRLTVT.

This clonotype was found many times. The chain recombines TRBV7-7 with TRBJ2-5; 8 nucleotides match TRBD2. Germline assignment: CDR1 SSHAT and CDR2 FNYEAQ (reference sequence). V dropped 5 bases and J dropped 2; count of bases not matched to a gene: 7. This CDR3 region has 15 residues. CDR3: CASSLVPGGQETQYF. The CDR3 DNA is TGTGCCAGCAGCCTAGTTCCGGGAGGGCAAGAGACCCAGTACTTC. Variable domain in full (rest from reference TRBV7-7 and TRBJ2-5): GAGVSQSPRYKVTKRGQDVTLRCDPISSHATLYWYQQALGQGPEFLTYFNYEAQPDKSGLPSDRFSAERPEGSISTLTIQRTEQRDSAMYRCASSLVPGGQETQYFGPGTRLLVL.

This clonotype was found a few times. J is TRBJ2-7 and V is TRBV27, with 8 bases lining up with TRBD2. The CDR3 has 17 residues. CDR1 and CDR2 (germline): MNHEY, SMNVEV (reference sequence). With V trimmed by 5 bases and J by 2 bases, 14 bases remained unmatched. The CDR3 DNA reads TGTGCCAGCAGTCTAGCCCGGGGAGGGCGGGGGGCCTACGAGCAGTACTTC. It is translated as CASSLARGGRGAYEQYF.

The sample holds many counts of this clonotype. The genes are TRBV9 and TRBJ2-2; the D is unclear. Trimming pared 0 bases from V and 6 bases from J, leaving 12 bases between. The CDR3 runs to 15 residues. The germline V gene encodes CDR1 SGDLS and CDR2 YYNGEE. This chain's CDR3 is CASSVGAPTSGELFF. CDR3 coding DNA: TGTGCCAGCAGCGTAGGGGCCCCAACGTCCGGGGAGCTGTTTTTT.

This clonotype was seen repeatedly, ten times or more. CDR3 sequence reads: CASSTSAVTQYF. The CDR3 DNA reads TGTGCCAGCAGCACCAGCGCAGTTACGCAGTATTTT. The chain combines TRBV2 with TRBJ2-3; unclear D gene. Per the germline V gene, CDR1 is SNHLY and CDR2 is FYNNEI. The ends were cut back, 6 bases at V and 8 bases at J, with 12 bases in the middle. The CDR3 totals 12 residues. Using reference TRBV2 and TRBJ2-3 for the parts outside the CDR3, the full variable domain is EPEVTQTPSHQVTQMGQEVILRCVPISNHLYFYWYRQILGQKVEFLVSFYNNEISEKSEIFDDQFSVERPDGSNFTLKIRSTKLEDSAMYFCASSTSAVTQYFGPGTRLTVL.

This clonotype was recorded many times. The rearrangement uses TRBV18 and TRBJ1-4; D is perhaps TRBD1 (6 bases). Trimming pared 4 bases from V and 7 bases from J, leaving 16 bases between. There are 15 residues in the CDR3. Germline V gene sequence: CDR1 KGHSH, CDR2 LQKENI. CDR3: CASSRDQGSTEKLFF. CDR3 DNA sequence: TGTGCCAGCTCACGGGATCAGGGGTCTACTGAAAAACTGTTTTTT.

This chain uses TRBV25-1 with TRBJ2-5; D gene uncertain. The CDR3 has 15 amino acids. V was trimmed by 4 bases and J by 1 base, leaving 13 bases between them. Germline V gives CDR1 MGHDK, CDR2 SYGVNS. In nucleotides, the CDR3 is TGTGCCAGCAGTGCTCCCAGGTCAACCCAAGAGACCCAGTACTTC. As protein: CASSAPRSTQETQYF. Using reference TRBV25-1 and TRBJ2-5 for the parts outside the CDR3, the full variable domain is EADIYQTPRYLVIGTGKKITLECSQTMGHDKMYWYQQDPGMELHLIHYSYGVNSTEKGDLSSESTVSRIRTEHFPLTLESARPSHTSQYLCASSAPRSTQETQYFGPGTRLLVL.

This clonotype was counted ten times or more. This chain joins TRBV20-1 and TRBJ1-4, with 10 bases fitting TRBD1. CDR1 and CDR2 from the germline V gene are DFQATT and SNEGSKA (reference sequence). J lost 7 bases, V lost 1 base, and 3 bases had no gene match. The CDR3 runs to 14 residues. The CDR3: CSARVGQGGEKLFF. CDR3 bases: TGCAGTGCTAGAGTTGGACAGGGGGGTGAAAAACTGTTTTTT.

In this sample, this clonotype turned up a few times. The CDR3 reads CASSVAGRAGLYEQYF. The CDR3 DNA is TGTGCCAGCAGCGTAGCGGGAAGGGCGGGCCTCTACGAGCAGTACTTC. V is TRBV9 and J is TRBJ2-7; possibly TRBD2 for D (5 bases). The V gene lost 0 bases and the J gene lost 3 bases, with 16 bases spanning the gap. The length of the CDR3 is 16 residues. Looked up from germline, CDR1 is SGDLS and CDR2 is YYNGEE.

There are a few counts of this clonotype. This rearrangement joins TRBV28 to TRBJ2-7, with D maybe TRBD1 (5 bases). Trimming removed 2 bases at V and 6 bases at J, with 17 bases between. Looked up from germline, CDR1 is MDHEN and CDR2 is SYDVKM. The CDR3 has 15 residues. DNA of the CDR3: TGTGCCAGCAGTTTACCGCAGGGCGGAATACTCGAGCAGTACTTC. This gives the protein CASSLPQGGILEQYF. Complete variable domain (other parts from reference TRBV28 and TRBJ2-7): DVKVTQSSRYLVKRTGEKVFLECVQDMDHENMFWYRQDPGLGLRLIYFSYDVKMKEKGDIPEGYSVSREKKERFSLILESASTNQTSMYLCASSLPQGGILEQYFGPGTRLTVT.

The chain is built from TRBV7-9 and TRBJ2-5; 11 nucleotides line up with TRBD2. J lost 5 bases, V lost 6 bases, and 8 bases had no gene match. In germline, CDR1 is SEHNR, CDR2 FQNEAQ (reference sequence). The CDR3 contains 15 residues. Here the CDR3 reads CASRFSGGARETQYF. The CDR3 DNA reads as TGTGCCAGCAGGTTTAGCGGGGGGGCACGGGAGACCCAGTACTTC.

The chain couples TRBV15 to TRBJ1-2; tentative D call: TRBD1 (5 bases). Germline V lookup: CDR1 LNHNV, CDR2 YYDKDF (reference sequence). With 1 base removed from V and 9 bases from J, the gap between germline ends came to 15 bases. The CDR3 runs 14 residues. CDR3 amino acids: CATSRAQGGISYTF. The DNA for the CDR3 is TGTGCCACCAGCAGAGCCCAGGGAGGGATTAGCTACACCTTC.

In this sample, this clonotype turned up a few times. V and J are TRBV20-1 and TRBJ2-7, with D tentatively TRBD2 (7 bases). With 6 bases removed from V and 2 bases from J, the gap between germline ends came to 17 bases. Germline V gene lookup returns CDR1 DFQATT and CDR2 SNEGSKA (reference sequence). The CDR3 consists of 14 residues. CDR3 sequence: CSAPPPGGPYEQYF. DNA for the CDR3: TGCAGTGCCCCTCCCCCGGGGGGCCCCTACGAGCAGTACTTC.

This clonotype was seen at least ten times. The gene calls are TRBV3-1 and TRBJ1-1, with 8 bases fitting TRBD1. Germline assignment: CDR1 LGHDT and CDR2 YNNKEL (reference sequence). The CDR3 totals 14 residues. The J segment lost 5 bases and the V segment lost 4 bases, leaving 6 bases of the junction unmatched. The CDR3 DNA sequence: TGTGCCAGCAGCCCTAGGACAGGGAGAACTGAAGCTTTCTTT. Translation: CASSPRTGRTEAFF.

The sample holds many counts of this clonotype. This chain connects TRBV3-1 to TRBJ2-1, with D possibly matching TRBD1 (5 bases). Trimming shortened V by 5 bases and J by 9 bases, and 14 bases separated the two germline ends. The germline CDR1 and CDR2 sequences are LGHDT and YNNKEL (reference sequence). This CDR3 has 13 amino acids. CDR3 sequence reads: CASSSQASREQFF. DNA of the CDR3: TGTGCCAGCAGCTCACAGGCTAGTCGTGAGCAGTTCTTC.

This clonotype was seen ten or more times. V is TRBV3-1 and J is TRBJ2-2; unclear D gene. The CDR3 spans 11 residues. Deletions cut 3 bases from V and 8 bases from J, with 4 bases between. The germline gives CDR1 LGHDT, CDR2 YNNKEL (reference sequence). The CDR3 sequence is CASSHQGELFF. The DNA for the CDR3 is TGTGCCAGCAGCCACCAAGGGGAGCTGTTTTTT.

The CDR3 nucleotides are TGTGCCAGCAGGCCGGACCTCAATCAGCCCCAGCATTTT. This gives the protein CASRPDLNQPQHF. This chain links TRBV2 with TRBJ1-5; D not certain. The germline V gene has CDR1 SNHLY and CDR2 FYNNEI. Deletions cut 6 bases from V and 3 bases from J, with 9 bases between. The CDR3 runs to 13 residues.

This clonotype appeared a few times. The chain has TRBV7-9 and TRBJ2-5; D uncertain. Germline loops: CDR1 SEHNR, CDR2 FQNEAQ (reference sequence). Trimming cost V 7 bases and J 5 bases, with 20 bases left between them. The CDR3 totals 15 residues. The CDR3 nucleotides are TGTGCCAGCACCAGAGAGGCGGTTCTCCGGGAGACCCAGTACTTC. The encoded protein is CASTREAVLRETQYF.

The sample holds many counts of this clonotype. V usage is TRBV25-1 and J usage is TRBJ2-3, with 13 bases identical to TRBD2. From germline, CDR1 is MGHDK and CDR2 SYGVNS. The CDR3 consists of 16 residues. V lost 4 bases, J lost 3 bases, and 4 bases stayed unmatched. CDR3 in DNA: TGTGCCAGCAGTGCGGGACTAGCGGGAAGAACAGATACGCAGTATTTT. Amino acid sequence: CASSAGLAGRTDTQYF.

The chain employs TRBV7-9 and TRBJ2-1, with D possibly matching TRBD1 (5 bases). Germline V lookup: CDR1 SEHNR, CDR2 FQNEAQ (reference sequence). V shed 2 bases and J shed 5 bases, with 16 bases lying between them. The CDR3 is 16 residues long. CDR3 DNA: TGTGCCAGCAGCTTATGGGGCAGGCAAACAAACAATGAGCAGTTCTTC. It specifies CASSLWGRQTNNEQFF.

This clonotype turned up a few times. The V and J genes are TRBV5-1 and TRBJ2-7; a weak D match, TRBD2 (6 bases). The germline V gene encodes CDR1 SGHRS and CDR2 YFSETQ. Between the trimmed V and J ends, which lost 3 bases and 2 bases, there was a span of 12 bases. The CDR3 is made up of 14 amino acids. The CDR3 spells CASSSLPGAYEQYF. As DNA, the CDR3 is TGCGCCAGCAGCTCCCTCCCGGGAGCCTACGAGCAGTACTTC.

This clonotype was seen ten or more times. The CDR3: CASSFTGRDTGELFF. CDR3 nucleotide sequence: TGTGCCAGCTCGTTCACGGGGCGCGACACCGGGGAGCTGTTTTTT. This sequence joins TRBV18 and TRBJ2-2, with D possibly being TRBD1 or TRBD2 (5 bases each). Deletions cut 6 bases from V and 3 bases from J, with 14 bases between. Germline loops: CDR1 KGHSH, CDR2 LQKENI. CDR3 size: 15 residues.

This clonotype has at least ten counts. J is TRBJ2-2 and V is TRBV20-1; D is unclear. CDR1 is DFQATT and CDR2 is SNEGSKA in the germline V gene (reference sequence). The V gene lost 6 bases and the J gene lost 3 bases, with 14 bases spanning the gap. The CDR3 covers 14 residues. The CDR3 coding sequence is TGCAGTGCCACTTCCAAATGGGACACCGGGGAGCTGTTTTTT. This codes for CSATSKWDTGELFF.

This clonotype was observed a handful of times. CDR3 coding DNA: TGTGCGACCAGGGGCAACACTGAAGCTTTCTTT. This gives the protein CATRGNTEAFF. This chain connects TRBV19 to TRBJ1-1; D is possibly TRBD1 (6 bases). CDR1 and CDR2 from the germline V gene are LNHDA and SQIVND (reference sequence). CDR3 size: 11 residues.

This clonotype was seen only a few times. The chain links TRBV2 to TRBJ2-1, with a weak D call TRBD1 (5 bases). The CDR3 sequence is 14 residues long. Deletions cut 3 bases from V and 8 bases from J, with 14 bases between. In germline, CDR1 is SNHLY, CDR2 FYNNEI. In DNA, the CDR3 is TGTGCCAGCAGTGATCAGGGCGGTGGGGATGAGCAGTTCTTC. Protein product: CASSDQGGGDEQFF.

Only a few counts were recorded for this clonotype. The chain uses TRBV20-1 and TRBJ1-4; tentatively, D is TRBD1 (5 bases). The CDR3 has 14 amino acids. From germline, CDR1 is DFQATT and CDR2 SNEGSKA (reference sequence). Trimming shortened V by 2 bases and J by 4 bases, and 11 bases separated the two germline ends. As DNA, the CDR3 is TGCAGTGCTAGAATAGGGGTAGATAATGAAAAACTGTTTTTT. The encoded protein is CSARIGVDNEKLFF.